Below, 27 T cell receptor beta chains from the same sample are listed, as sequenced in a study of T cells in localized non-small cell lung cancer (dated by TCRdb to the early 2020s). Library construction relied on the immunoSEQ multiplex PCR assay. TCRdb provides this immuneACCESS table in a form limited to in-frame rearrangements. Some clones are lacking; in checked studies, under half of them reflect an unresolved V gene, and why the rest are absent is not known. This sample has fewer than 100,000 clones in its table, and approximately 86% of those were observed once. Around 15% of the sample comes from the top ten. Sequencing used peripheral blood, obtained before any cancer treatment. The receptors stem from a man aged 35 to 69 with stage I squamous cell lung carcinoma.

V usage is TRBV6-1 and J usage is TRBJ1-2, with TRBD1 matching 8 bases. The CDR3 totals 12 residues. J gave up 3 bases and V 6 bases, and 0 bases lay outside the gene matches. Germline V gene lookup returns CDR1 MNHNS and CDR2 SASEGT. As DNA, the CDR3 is TGTGCCAGCAGACAGGGGGACTATGGCTACACCTTC. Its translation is CASRQGDYGYTF.

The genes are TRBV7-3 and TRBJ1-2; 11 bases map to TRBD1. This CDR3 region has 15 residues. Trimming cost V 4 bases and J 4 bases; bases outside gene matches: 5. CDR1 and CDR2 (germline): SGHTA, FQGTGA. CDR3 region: CASSWTGGDPYGYTF. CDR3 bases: TGTGCCAGCAGCTGGACAGGGGGCGATCCCTATGGCTACACCTTC. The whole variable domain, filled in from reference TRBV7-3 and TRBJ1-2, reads GAGVSQTPSNKVTEKGKYVELRCDPISGHTALYWYRQSLGQGPEFLIYFQGTGAADDSGLPNDRFFAVRPEGSVSTLKIQRTERGDSAVYLCASSWTGGDPYGYTFGSGTRLTVV.

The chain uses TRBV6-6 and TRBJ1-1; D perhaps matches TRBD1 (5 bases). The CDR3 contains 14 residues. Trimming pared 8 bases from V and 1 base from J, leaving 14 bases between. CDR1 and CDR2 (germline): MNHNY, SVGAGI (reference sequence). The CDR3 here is CASGVRAANTEAFF. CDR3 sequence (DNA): TGTGCCAGCGGGGTCAGGGCGGCGAACACTGAAGCTTTCTTT.

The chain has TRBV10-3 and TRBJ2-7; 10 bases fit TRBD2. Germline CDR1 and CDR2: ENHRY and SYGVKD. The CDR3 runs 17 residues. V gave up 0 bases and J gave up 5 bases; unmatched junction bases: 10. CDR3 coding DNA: TGTGCCATCAGTGAGTCGACAAGCGGGGGGGCCAAAAACGAGCAGTACTTC. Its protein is CAISESTSGGAKNEQYF.

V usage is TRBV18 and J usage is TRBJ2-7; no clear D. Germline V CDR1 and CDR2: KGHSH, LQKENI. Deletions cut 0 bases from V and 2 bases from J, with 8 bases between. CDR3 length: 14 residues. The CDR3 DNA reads TGTGCCAGCTCACCACCGGCAGGAACCTACGAGCAGTACTTC. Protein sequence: CASSPPAGTYEQYF.

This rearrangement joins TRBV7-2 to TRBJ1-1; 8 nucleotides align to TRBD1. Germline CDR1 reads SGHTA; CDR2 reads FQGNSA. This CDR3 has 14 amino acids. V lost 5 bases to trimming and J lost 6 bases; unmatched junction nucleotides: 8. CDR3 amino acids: CASSAATGDSEAFF. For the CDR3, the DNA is TGTGCCAGCAGCGCGGCGACAGGGGACTCTGAAGCTTTCTTT.

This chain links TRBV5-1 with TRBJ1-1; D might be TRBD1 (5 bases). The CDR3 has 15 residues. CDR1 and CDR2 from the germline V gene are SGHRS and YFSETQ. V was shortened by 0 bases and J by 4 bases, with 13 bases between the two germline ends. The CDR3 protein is CASSLAGRDGTEAFF. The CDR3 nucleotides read TGCGCCAGCAGCTTGGCGGGCAGGGATGGCACTGAAGCTTTCTTT.

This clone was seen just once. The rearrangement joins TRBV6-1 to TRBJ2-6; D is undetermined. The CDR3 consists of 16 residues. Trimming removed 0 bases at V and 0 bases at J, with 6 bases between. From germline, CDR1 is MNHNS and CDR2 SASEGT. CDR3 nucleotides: TGTGCCAGCAGTGAAGCAGGGCCCTCTGGGGCCAACGTCCTGACTTTC. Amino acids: CASSEAGPSGANVLTF.

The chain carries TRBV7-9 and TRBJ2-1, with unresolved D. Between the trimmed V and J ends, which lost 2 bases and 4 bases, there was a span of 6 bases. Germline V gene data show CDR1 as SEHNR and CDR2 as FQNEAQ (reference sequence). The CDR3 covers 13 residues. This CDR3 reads CASSLLQYNEQFF. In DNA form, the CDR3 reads TGTGCCAGCAGCTTATTACAGTACAATGAGCAGTTCTTC.

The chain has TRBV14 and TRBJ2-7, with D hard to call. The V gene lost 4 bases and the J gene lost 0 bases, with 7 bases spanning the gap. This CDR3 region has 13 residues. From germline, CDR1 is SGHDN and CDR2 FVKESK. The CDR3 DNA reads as TGTGCCAGCAGCCCTCCGATCTCCTACGAGCAGTACTTC. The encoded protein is CASSPPISYEQYF.

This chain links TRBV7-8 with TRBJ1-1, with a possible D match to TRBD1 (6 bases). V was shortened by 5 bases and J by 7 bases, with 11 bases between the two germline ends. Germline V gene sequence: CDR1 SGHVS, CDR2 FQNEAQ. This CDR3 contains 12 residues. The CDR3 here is CASSPWTVEAFF. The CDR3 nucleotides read TGTGCCAGCAGCCCATGGACAGTTGAAGCTTTCTTT.

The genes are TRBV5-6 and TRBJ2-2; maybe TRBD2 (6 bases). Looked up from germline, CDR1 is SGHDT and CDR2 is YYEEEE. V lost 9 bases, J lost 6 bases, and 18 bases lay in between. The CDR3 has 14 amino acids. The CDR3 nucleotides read TGTGCCACACGAGCCTGGGCGGGGTCCGGGGAGCTGTTTTTT. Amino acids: CATRAWAGSGELFF.

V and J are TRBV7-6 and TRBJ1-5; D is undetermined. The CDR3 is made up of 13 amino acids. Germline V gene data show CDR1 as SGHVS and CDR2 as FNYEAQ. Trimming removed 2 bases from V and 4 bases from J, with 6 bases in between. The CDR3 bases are TGTGCCAGCAGCTTAAGCTGGAATCAGCCCCAGCATTTT. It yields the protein CASSLSWNQPQHF.

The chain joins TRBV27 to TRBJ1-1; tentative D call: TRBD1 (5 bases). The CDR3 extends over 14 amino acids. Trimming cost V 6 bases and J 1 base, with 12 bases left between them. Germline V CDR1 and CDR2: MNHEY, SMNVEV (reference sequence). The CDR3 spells CASSSGGGNTEAFF. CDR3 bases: TGTGCCAGCAGCTCCGGGGGGGGGAACACTGAAGCTTTCTTT.

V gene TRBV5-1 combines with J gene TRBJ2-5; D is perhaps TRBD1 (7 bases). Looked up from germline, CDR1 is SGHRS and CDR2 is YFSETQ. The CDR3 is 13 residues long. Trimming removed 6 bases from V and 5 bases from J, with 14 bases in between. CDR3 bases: TGCGCCAGCACCCAGGGGGGTCAGGAGACCCAGTACTTC. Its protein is CASTQGGQETQYF.

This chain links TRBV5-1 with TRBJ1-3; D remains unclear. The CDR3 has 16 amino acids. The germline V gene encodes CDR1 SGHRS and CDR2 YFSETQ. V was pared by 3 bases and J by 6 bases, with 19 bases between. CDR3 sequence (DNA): TGCGCCAGCAGCTCCTACGGAGTGGGGAGTGAAAACACCATATATTTT. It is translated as CASSSYGVGSENTIYF. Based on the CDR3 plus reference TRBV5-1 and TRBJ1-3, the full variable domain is KAGVTQTPRYLIKTRGQQVTLSCSPISGHRSVSWYQQTPGQGLQFLFEYFSETQRNKGNFPGRFSGRQFSNSRSEMNVSTLELGDSALYLCASSSYGVGSENTIYFGEGSWLTVV.

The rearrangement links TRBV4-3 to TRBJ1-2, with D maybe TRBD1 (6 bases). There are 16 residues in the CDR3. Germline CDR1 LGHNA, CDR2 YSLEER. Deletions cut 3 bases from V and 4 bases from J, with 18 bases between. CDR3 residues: CASSQPGQTLPYGYTF. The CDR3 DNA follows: TGCGCCAGCAGCCAGCCTGGACAGACTCTCCCCTATGGCTACACCTTC.

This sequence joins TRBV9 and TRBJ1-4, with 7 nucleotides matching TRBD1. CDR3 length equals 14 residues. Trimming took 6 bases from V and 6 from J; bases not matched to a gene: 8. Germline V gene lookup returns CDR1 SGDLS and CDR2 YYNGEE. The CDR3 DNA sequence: TGTGCCAGCACTAAGACAGGGAGTCATGAAAAACTGTTTTTT. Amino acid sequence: CASTKTGSHEKLFF.

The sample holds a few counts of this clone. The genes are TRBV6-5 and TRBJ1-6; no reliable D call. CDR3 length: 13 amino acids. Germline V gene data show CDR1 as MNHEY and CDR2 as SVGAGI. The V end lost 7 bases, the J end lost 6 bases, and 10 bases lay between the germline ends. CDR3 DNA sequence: TGTGCCAGCAAAAAGTCCCTTAATTCACCCCTCCACTTT. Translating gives CASKKSLNSPLHF.

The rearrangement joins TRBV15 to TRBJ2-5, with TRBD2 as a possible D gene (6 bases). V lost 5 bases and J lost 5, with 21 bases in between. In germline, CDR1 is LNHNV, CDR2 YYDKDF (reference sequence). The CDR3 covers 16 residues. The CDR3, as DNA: TGTGCCACCAGCGGGAGACCCCGGGAGAATTCGGAGACCCAGTACTTC. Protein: CATSGRPRENSETQYF.

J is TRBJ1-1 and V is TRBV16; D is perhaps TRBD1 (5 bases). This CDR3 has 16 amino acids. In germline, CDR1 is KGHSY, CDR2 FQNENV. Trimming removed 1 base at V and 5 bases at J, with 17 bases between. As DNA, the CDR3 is TGTGCCAGCAGCCAATACCTGGCCAGGGTCGGGACTGAAGCTTTCTTT. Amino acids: CASSQYLARVGTEAFF.

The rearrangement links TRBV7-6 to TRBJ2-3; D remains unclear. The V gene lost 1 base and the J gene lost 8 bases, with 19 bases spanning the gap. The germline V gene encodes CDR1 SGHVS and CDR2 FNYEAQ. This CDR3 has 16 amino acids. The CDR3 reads CASSLVATSPAGTQYF. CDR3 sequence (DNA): TGTGCCAGCAGCTTAGTGGCAACAAGTCCCGCAGGTACGCAGTATTTT.

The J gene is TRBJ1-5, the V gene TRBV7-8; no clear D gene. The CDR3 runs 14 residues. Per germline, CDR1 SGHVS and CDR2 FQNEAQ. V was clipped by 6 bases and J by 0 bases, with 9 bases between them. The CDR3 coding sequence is TGTGCCAGCAGTTCTAGGGATAGCAATCAGCCCCAGCATTTT. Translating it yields CASSSRDSNQPQHF.

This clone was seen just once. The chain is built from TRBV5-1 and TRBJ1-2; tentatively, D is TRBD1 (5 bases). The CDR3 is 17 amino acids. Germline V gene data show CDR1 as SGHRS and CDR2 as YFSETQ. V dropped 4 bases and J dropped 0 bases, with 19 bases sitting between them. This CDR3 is CASSPRASRLANYGYTF. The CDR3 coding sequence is TGCGCCAGCAGCCCCAGGGCCTCCCGGCTAGCTAACTATGGCTACACCTTC.

In DNA form, the CDR3 reads TGCGCCAGCAGCTGGACGATTCGGGGGTTAACCTACGAGCAGTACTTC. This codes for CASSWTIRGLTYEQYF. This chain joins TRBV5-1 and TRBJ2-7; D is possibly TRBD2 (6 bases). This CDR3 spans 16 amino acids. Germline V gene lookup returns CDR1 SGHRS and CDR2 YFSETQ. V was trimmed by 3 bases and J by 2 bases, leaving 18 bases between them.

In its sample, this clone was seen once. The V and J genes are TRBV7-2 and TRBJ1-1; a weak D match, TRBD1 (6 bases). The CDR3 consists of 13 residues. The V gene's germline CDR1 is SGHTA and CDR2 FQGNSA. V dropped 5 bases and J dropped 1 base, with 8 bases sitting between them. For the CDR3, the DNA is TGTGCCAGCAGCCGACAGGAGAACACTGAAGCTTTCTTT. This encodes CASSRQENTEAFF. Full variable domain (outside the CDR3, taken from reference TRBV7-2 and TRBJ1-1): GAGVSQSPSNKVTEKGKDVELRCDPISGHTALYWYRQSLGQGLEFLIYFQGNSAPDKSGLPSDRFSAERTGGSVSTLTIQRTQQEDSAVYLCASSRQENTEAFFGQGTRLTVV.

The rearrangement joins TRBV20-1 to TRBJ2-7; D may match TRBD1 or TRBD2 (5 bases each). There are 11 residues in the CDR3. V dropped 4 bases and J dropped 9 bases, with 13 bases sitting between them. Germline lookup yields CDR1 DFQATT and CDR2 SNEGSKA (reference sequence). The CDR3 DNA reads TGCAGTGCTAACTTCGGGGCGATGCAGTACTTC. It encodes CSANFGAMQYF.